The clone carrying this T cell receptor (beta chain) was detected only a few times. TCRbeta library preparation incorporated unique molecular identifiers. TCRdb processed the PCR reads anew with MiXCR; each CDR3 protein has one entry. The repertoire has some 500,000 distinct CDR3 sequences, roughly 18% of them found once; the top ten carry 2.5% to 4%. These data come from a study of T-cell reconstitution after alpha-beta-depleted transplantation in children. The CDR3 contains 14 residues. Trimming pared 2 bases from V and 6 bases from J, leaving 16 bases between. Germline CDR1 DFQATT, CDR2 SNEGSKA (reference sequence).

This TCR was sampled from a human donor who donated a stem cell graft to a child with acute lymphoblastic leukemia. Sequencing used PBMCs from the stem cell graft donor, obtained from the stem cell graft. The rearrangement joins TRBV20-1 to TRBJ1-1; no definite D call. CDR3 DNA sequence: TGCAGTGCTAGATCTCGCGCGCTTAGAGCTGAAGCTTTCTTT. Translated: CSARSRALRAEAFF.